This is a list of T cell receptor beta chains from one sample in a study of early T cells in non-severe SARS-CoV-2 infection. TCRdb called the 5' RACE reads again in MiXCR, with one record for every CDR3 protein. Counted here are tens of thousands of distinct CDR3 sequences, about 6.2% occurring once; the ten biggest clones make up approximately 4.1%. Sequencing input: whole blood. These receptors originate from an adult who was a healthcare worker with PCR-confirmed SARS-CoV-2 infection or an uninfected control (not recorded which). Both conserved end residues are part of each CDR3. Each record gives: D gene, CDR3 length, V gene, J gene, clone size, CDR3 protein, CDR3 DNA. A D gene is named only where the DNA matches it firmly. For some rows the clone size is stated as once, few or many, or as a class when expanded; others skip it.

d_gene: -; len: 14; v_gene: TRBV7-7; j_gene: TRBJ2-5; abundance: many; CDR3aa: CASSSNGDQETQYF; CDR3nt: TGTGCTAGCAGCTCTAACGGGGACCAAGAGACCCAGTACTTC
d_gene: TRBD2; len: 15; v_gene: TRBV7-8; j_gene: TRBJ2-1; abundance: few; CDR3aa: CASSPGTSVGNEQFF; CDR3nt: TGTGCCAGCAGCCCCGGGACTAGCGTGGGAAATGAGCAGTTCTTC
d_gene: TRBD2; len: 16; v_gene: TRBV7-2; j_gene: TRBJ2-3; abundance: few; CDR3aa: CASSSGLAGTQDTQYF; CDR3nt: TGTGCCAGCAGCTCTGGGCTAGCGGGGACGCAGGATACGCAGTATTTT
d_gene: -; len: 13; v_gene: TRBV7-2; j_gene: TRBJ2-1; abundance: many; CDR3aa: CASSFSREDEQFF; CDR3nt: TGTGCCAGCAGCTTTTCCAGGGAGGATGAGCAGTTCTTC
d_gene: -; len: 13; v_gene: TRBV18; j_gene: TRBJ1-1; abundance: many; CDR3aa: CASSKAGTTEAFF; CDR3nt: TGTGCCAGCTCAAAGGCAGGGACTACTGAAGCTTTCTTT
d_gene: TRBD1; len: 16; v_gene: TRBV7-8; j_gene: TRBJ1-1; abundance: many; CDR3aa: CASSLALPGQGAEAFF; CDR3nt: TGTGCCAGCAGCTTAGCTCTCCCAGGACAGGGCGCTGAAGCTTTCTTT
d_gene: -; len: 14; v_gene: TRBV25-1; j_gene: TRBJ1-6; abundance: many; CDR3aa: CASGGVLSSGSLHF; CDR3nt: TGTGCCAGTGGGGGGGTATTGAGCTCCGGGTCCCTCCACTTT
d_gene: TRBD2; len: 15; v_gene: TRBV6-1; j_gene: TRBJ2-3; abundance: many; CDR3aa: CASSVLAGGTDTQYF; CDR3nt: TGTGCCAGCAGTGTCCTAGCGGGGGGCACAGATACGCAGTATTTT
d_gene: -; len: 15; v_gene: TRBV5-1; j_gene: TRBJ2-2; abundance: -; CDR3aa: CASSIATADTGELFF; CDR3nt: TGCGCCAGCAGCATAGCGACGGCGGACACCGGGGAGCTGTTTTTT
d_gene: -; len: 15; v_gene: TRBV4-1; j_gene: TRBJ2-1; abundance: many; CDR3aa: CASSQDNLGYNEQFF; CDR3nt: TGCGCCAGCAGCCAAGATAACCTGGGGTACAATGAGCAGTTCTTC
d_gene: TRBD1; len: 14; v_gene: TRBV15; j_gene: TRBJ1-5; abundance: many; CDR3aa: CATSGDRYNQPQHF; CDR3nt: TGTGCCACCAGCGGGGACAGATACAATCAGCCCCAGCATTTT
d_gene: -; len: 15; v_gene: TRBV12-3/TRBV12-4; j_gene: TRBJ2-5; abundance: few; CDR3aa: CASSFGGGYQETQYF; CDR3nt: TGTGCCAGCAGTTTCGGCGGGGGCTATCAAGAGACCCAGTACTTC
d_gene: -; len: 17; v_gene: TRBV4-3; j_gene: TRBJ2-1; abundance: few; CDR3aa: CASSQPFRGGDLNEQFF; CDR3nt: TGCGCCAGCAGCCAACCTTTCCGCGGCGGGGATCTAAATGAGCAGTTCTTC
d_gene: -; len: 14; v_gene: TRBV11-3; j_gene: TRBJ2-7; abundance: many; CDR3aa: CASSLRGDDYEQYF; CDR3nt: TGTGCCAGCAGCTTAAGAGGCGATGACTACGAGCAGTACTTC
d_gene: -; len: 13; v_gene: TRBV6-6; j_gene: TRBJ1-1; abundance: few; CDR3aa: CASSYATDSEAFF; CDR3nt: TGTGCCAGCAGTTACGCGACGGACAGTGAAGCTTTCTTT
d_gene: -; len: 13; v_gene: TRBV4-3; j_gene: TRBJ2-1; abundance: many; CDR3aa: CASSQVPRREQFF; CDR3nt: TGCGCCAGCAGCCAAGTCCCCCGGCGGGAGCAGTTCTTC
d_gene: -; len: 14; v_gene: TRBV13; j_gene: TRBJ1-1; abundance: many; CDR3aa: CASSLIQGNTEAFF; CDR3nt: TGTGCCAGCAGCTTAATCCAGGGGAACACTGAAGCTTTCTTT
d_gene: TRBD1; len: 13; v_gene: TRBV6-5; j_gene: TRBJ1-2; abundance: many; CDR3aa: CASSQEDRGGYTF; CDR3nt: TGTGCCAGCAGTCAGGAGGACAGGGGTGGCTACACCTTC
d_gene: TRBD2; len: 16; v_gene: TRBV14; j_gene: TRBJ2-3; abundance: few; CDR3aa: CASSPPGTRSPDTQYF; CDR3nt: TGTGCCAGCAGCCCTCCCGGGACTAGAAGTCCAGATACGCAGTATTTT
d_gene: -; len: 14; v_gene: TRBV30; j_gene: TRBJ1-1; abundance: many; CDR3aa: CAWRDRQVNTEAFF; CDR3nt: TGTGCCTGGAGGGACCGACAAGTGAACACTGAAGCTTTCTTT
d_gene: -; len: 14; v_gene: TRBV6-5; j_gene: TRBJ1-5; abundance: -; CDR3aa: CASSFVGIGQPQHF; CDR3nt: TGTGCCAGCAGTTTCGTGGGAATCGGTCAGCCCCAGCATTTT
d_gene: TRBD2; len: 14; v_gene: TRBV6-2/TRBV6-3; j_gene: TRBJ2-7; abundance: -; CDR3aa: CASSLGLPGNEQYF; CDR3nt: TGTGCCAGCAGTTTGGGACTACCCGGTAACGAGCAGTACTTC
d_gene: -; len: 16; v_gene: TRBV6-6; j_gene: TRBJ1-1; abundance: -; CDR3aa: CASSSASGQTVTEAFF; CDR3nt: TGTGCCAGCAGTTCCGCCTCGGGGCAAACGGTCACTGAAGCTTTCTTT
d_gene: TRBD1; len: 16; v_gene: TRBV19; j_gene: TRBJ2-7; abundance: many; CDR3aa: CASSRTPGQGAAEQYF; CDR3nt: TGTGCCAGTAGTCGAACTCCGGGACAGGGGGCGGCCGAGCAGTACTTC
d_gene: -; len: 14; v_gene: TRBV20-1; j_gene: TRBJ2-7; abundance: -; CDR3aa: CSASSATLPYEQYF; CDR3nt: TGCAGTGCTAGTTCTGCGACCCTCCCCTACGAGCAGTACTTC
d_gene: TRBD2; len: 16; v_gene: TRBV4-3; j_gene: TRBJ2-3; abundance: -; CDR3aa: CASSQAISGGTDTQYF; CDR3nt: TGCGCCAGCAGCCAAGCAATTAGCGGGGGAACAGATACGCAGTATTTT
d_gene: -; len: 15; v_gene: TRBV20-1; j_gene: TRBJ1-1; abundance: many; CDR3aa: CSARDSRDLRTEAFF; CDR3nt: TGCAGTGCTAGAGATTCCCGGGATCTCAGGACTGAAGCTTTCTTT
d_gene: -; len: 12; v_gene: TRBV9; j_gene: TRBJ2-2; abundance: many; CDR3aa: CASNRNTGELFF; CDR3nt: TGTGCCAGCAACCGGAACACCGGGGAGCTGTTTTTT
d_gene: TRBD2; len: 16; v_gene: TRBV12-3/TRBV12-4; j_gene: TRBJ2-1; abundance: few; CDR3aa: CASSLRGGALANEQFF; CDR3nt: TGTGCCAGCAGTCTACGCGGGGGGGCTTTGGCAAATGAGCAGTTCTTC
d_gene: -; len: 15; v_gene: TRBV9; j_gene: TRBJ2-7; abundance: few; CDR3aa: CASSATGESFHEQYF; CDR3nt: TGTGCCAGCAGCGCCACGGGCGAGAGCTTCCACGAGCAGTACTTC
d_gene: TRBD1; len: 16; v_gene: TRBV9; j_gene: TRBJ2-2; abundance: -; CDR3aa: CTSSIRDRTNTGELFF; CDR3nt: TGTACCAGCAGCATCCGGGACAGGACGAACACCGGGGAGCTGTTTTTT
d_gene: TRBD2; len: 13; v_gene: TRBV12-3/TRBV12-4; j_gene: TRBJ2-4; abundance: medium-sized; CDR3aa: CASSWEGEDIQYF; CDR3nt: TGTGCCAGCAGTTGGGAGGGTGAAGACATTCAGTACTTC
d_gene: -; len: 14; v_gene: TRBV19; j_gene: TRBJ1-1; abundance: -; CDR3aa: CASSKRREAREAFF; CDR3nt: TGTGCCAGTAGTAAGAGAAGGGAGGCCAGAGAAGCTTTCTTT
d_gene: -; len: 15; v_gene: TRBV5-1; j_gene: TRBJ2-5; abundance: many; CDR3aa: CASSSIGLLQETQYF; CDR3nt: TGCGCCAGCAGCTCGATCGGACTCCTCCAAGAGACCCAGTACTTC
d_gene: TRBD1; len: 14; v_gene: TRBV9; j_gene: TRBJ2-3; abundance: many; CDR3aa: CASSAGQGPDTQYF; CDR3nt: TGTGCCAGCAGCGCCGGACAGGGACCAGATACGCAGTATTTT